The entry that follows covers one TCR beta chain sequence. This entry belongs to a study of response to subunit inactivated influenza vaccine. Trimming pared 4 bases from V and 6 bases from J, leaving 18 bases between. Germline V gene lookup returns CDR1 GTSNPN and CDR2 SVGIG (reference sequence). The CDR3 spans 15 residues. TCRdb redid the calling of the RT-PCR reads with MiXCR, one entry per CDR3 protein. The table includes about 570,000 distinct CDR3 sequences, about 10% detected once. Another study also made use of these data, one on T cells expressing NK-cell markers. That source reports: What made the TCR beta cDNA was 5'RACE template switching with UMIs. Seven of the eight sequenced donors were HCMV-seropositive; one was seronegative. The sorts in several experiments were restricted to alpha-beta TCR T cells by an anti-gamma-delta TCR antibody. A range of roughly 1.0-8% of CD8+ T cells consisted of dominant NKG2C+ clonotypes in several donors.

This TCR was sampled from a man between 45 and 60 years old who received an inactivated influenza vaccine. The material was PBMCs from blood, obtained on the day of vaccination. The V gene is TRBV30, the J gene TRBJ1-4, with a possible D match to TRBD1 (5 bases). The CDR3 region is CAWTQPGSHYEKLFF. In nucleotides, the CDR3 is TGTGCCTGGACCCAGCCAGGGAGCCATTATGAAAAACTGTTTTTT.